One and the same sample provided the 22 T cell receptor beta chains below, sequenced in a study of tumor-infiltrating lymphocytes in localized non-small cell lung cancer. The table came from immunoSEQ multiplex PCR; TCRdb's copy has only in-frame clones and leaves some out. The profile covers some 5,000 clones, with about 96% appearing a single time and over 3% taken by the ten largest. Sequenced sample: uninvolved lung tissue not adjacent to the tumor. The origin of the receptors is a human donor with non-small cell lung cancer.

The CDR3 is CASSDGQGAPLHF. Written as DNA, the CDR3 is TGTGCCAGTAGTGATGGACAGGGTGCACCCCTCCACTTT. The chain links TRBV19 to TRBJ1-6; TRBD1 matches 8 bases. CDR1 and CDR2 (germline): LNHDA, SQIVND (reference sequence). V dropped 5 bases and J dropped 11; count of bases not matched to a gene: 5. The length of the CDR3 is 13 residues.

V usage is TRBV6-5 and J usage is TRBJ1-3; D not resolved. Germline CDR1 is MNHEY and CDR2 is SVGAGI. V gave up 0 bases and J gave up 2 bases, with 8 bases separating them. The CDR3 contains 15 residues. Here the CDR3 DNA reads TGTGCCAGCAGTTACTCTACGGGTCCTGGAAACACCATATATTTT. Its protein product is CASSYSTGPGNTIYF.

The J gene is TRBJ2-7, the V gene TRBV9, with TRBD2 matching 8 bases. This CDR3 is built from 14 residues. The V gene's germline CDR1 is SGDLS and CDR2 YYNGEE. With 4 bases clipped from V and 4 bases from J, the junction kept 7 bases outside the gene matches. The CDR3 coding sequence is TGTGCCAGCAGCCTCGGACGGGAGGGGTACGAGCAGTACTTC. It yields the protein CASSLGREGYEQYF.

The J gene is TRBJ2-3, the V gene TRBV27, with D perhaps TRBD2 (6 bases). CDR3 length equals 15 residues. Germline-derived CDR1 and CDR2 are MNHEY and SMNVEV (reference sequence). V was pared by 6 bases and J by 2 bases, with 15 bases between. CDR3 DNA sequence: TGTGCCAGCAGCTCGGGCGGGGCATACACAGATACGCAGTATTTT. It translates to CASSSGGAYTDTQYF.

V is TRBV9 and J is TRBJ2-1; a possible D gene is TRBD2 (6 bases). The CDR3 runs to 15 residues. Germline V lookup: CDR1 SGDLS, CDR2 YYNGEE. V lost 4 bases to trimming and J lost 9 bases, with 20 bases between them. The chain's CDR3 is CASSSRLDVEGEQFF. The CDR3 nucleotides are TGTGCCAGCAGCTCCAGACTAGATGTTGAGGGTGAGCAGTTCTTC.

Here the CDR3 DNA reads TGTGCCAGCAGCGCACAGCGAAATGAGCAGTTCTTC. Translating gives CASSAQRNEQFF. This chain joins TRBV9 and TRBJ2-1; D is unclear. Trimming took off 3 bases at V and 7 bases at J, with 8 bases between the two ends. This CDR3 comprises 12 residues. Germline assignment: CDR1 SGDLS and CDR2 YYNGEE.

The chain recombines TRBV5-1 with TRBJ1-4; D gene ambiguous. There are 14 residues in the CDR3. V gave up 0 bases and J gave up 5 bases, with 8 bases separating them. Germline CDR1 and CDR2: SGHRS and YFSETQ. The CDR3 loop is CASSLGTVNEKLFF. CDR3 DNA sequence: TGCGCCAGCAGCTTGGGTACAGTAAATGAAAAACTGTTTTTT.

This clone was detected only once. The chain links TRBV5-8 to TRBJ2-5; D not resolved. Trimming cost V 3 bases and J 2 bases, with 2 bases left between them. The CDR3 covers 11 residues. The germline gives CDR1 SGHTS, CDR2 YDEGEE. This CDR3 is CASSWQETQYF. DNA of the CDR3: TGTGCCAGCAGCTGGCAAGAGACCCAGTACTTC.

The chain employs TRBV10-2 and TRBJ1-1, with 7 bases fitting TRBD1. From germline, CDR1 is WSHSY and CDR2 SAAADI. This CDR3 has 15 residues. V shed 6 bases and J 3 bases; nucleotides not matched to a gene: 10. Here the CDR3 DNA reads TGCGCCAGCAGGGGAGGAGGGGGCCAGGACACTGAAGCTTTCTTT. Protein: CASRGGGGQDTEAFF.

On this clone: A junction end diverges from the germline sequence, so it may reflect a read error. The chain employs TRBV11-3 and TRBJ2-2, with a tentative D call TRBD1 (6 bases). The CDR3 has 12 residues. Germline CDR1 reads SGHNT; CDR2 reads YENEEA. The CDR3 sequence is CASSGDTRELFF. The CDR3 nucleotides are TGTGCCAGCAGCGGGGACACCCGGGAGCTGTTTTTT.

This clone was seen just once. The chain links TRBV10-2 to TRBJ1-2; D uncertain. CDR1 and CDR2 (germline): WSHSY, SAAADI. The CDR3 runs 13 residues. V dropped 8 bases and J dropped 7 bases, with 17 bases sitting between them. Here the CDR3 reads CASAGDRVSGYTF. The CDR3 region has the DNA TGCGCCAGCGCCGGGGATCGGGTATCTGGCTACACCTTC.

This sequence joins TRBV7-2 and TRBJ2-6; TRBD1 aligns across 8 bases. This CDR3 spans 19 amino acids. Trimming at V came to 2 bases and at J to 3 bases, leaving 12 bases not matched to a gene. From germline, CDR1 is SGHTA and CDR2 FQGNSA. The CDR3 spells CASSLNSGQGAGGANVLTF. The CDR3 DNA sequence: TGTGCCAGCAGCTTAAATTCAGGCCAGGGGGCGGGTGGGGCCAACGTCCTGACTTTC.

The chain carries TRBV7-2 and TRBJ1-4; D gene uncertain. With 1 base removed from V and 10 bases from J, the gap between germline ends came to 10 bases. Per germline, CDR1 SGHTA and CDR2 FQGNSA. CDR3 length equals 13 residues. In DNA form, the CDR3 reads TGTGCCAGCAGCTTAGGTCCCACCCGAAAACTGTTTTTT. Its protein is CASSLGPTRKLFF.

CDR3 coding DNA: TGTGCCAGCAGGGGTGGGTCCGGCGGGCAGCCCCAGCATTTT. Protein sequence: CASRGGSGGQPQHF. The chain uses TRBV2 and TRBJ1-5; D ambiguous. V was shortened by 6 bases and J by 7 bases, with 16 bases between the two germline ends. The CDR3 has 14 amino acids. Germline CDR1 and CDR2: SNHLY and FYNNEI.

The V gene is TRBV4-1, the J gene TRBJ2-1; D gene uncertain. With 4 bases removed from V and 9 bases from J, the gap between germline ends came to 16 bases. Germline V gene sequence: CDR1 MGHRA, CDR2 YSYEKL. This CDR3 comprises 14 residues. The chain's CDR3 is CASSPNPGSSEQFF. The CDR3 nucleotides are TGCGCCAGCAGCCCTAACCCAGGTTCAAGTGAGCAGTTCTTC.

This chain uses TRBV4-1 with TRBJ1-5; TRBD1 aligns across 7 bases. After removal of 2 bases from V and 1 base from J, the junction contained 5 bases not matched to a gene. CDR1 is MGHRA, CDR2 YSYEKL, per germline. The CDR3 spans 16 residues. The CDR3 reads CASSQTTGNSNQPQHF. The CDR3 DNA sequence: TGCGCCAGCAGCCAAACGACAGGGAACAGCAATCAGCCCCAGCATTTT.

The chain has TRBV4-3 and TRBJ1-2, with D perhaps TRBD1 (5 bases). Trimming shortened V by 3 bases and J by 5 bases, and 7 bases separated the two germline ends. There are 12 residues in the CDR3. CDR1 and CDR2 (germline): LGHNA, YSLEER. The CDR3 nucleotides are TGCGCCAGCAGCCACGAGGGGTATGGCTACACCTTC. Translated: CASSHEGYGYTF.

The chain employs TRBV30 and TRBJ2-7; the D gene is possibly TRBD2 (6 bases). Per germline, CDR1 GTSNPN and CDR2 SVGIG (reference sequence). The CDR3 has 13 residues. The V end lost 0 bases, the J end lost 6 bases, and 12 bases lay between the germline ends. CDR3 DNA: TGTGCCTGGAGTGTTTCTGCGGGGTTCGAGCAGTACTTC. Protein: CAWSVSAGFEQYF.

The V call is TRBV10-2, the J call TRBJ2-2; D remains ambiguous. Looked up from germline, CDR1 is WSHSY and CDR2 is SAAADI. This CDR3 has 16 residues. V was cut by 0 bases and J by 4 bases, with 12 bases left in between. The CDR3 sequence: CASSESAALITGELFF. CDR3 in DNA: TGCGCCAGCAGTGAGTCGGCAGCACTTATCACCGGGGAGCTGTTTTTT.

The chain carries TRBV29-1 and TRBJ1-1; D unclear. Germline V gives CDR1 SQVTM, CDR2 ANQGSEA. The CDR3 spans 12 residues. Trimming shortened V by 7 bases and J by 0 bases, and 9 bases separated the two germline ends. CDR3 amino acids: CSGSDLNTEAFF. The CDR3 DNA reads TGCAGCGGGTCAGACTTGAACACTGAAGCTTTCTTT.

The chain uses TRBV10-1 and TRBJ2-3, with unresolved D. This CDR3 spans 13 amino acids. Germline loops: CDR1 WNHNN, CDR2 SYGVQD (reference sequence). V was trimmed by 4 bases and J by 6 bases, leaving 11 bases between them. The chain's CDR3 is CASSVLSSDTQYF. CDR3 coding DNA: TGCGCCAGCAGTGTTCTTAGCTCCGATACGCAGTATTTT.

The V call is TRBV5-6, the J call TRBJ2-7; possible D gene TRBD2, 6 bases. CDR1 SGHDT and CDR2 YYEEEE come from the germline V gene. V lost 0 bases, J lost 4 bases, and 8 bases lay in between. The CDR3 runs 13 residues. The CDR3 loop is CASSLETSYEQYF. CDR3 nucleotides: TGTGCCAGCAGCTTGGAGACTAGTTACGAGCAGTACTTC.